This record looks at one TCR beta chain sequence and its context. Its target antigen remains unknown. Per-base qualities were not stored, and no clone one base away is much larger. The V end loses 4 bases and the J end loses 0 bases, and a stretch of 16 bases separates them. Taken from the germline V gene, the CDR1 and CDR2 loops are LGHNA and YSLEER. The CDR3 runs 17 amino acids, cysteine and phenylalanine included. The only DNA kept is the CDR3, 51 bases in frame from the first base. TCR beta CDR3 regions were amplified from RNA transcripts. The TCR CDR3 was subjected to a first round of RT-PCR using the HTBI primer set and the Qiagen OneStep RT-PCR kit. Libraries were constructed in a second round of multiplex PCR, after which size selection and purification were carried out. Libraries were sequenced paired-end with 100 bp reads on an Illumina HiSeq2000. The authors processed their data as follows. SOAPnuke was used to process the raw data, throwing out any read that contained adapters or uncalled bases, had a mean Phred below 15, or lacked an exact constant-primer or identifier match. COPE v1.2.5 was used to merge high-quality paired reads, and clonotypes were defined as unique nucleotide sequences. MiTCR v1.1 was used to align clonotypes to the IMGT TRBV, TRBD and TRBJ reference segments. The analysis was restricted to V-J combinations with a frequency above 0.0001, which together covered roughly 99% of the repertoires. A TCS score was defined as the ratio of F50 (clonal expansion) to E x V (chaos), with BLOSUM62-based TCRdist applied between CDR3 peptides within each V-J. Welch's t-statistics and random forest reduced around 510 V-J features to 10 to 15, which were used in a naive Bayes classifier (R e1071). TCRdb reprocessed the public reads (quality trimming at Q25 with fastp, clone calling with MiXCR) and kept in-frame beta chains. For every CDR3 protein sequence, its rows merge into one entry that carries the most common genes and DNA. The V and J calls shown here were made by TCRdb, not taken from the authors' results. Counted in this sample were around 450,000 distinct CDR3 sequences; 15% to 18% of them appeared once. The ten largest make up 14% of the sample.

The data are from a study of T cells in Graves' hyperthyroidism and ophthalmopathy (dated by TCRdb to 2018 to 2020). At the level of the whole study: Peripheral blood was sampled at the time of initial diagnosis, prior to any treatment. The approximately 98 discovery patients were randomly divided into training and test sets at a 7:3 ratio. Once sampling was done, hyperthyroidism patients were given methimazole at a starting dose of 30 mg daily, whereas ophthalmopathy patients were given high-dose intravenous methylprednisolone. TCR Vbeta CDR3 sequencing of 130 to 150 peripheral blood samples (under 45 ophthalmopathy, roughly 72 hyperthyroidism and some 17 progressor patients) is reported in the paper. Prospective prediction of ophthalmopathy was tested in an independent validation cohort of 18 to 20 hyperthyroidism patients and around 16 patients who later progressed to ophthalmopathy. The study also compared thyroid tissue and blood T-cell repertoires from roughly six Graves' hyperthyroidism patients. A discovery cohort of roughly 96 patients, 43 with Graves' ophthalmopathy and over 55 with stable Graves' hyperthyroidism, was used to find distinguishing TCR V-J signatures. Findings and caveats that apply to the study as a whole: A 13 V-J signature model separated ophthalmopathy from stable hyperthyroidism, with 87.88% sensitivity and approximately 81% specificity in cross-validation and 80%/75% in testing. In validation, the model predicted progression to ophthalmopathy with roughly 66% sensitivity and around 72% specificity, a median of about six months before onset. Most expanded thyroid clonotypes (frequency above 0.001) were also detected in blood, a finding suggesting that blood repertoires may reflect thyroid immune responses. No statistical method was used to set the sample size in advance, and investigators knew the group allocation.

A patient counted as having stable Graves' hyperthyroidism if no progression to ophthalmopathy occurred over 18 months of follow-up. Hyperthyroidism patients were newly diagnosed, with disease duration under 2 months, and aged 18 to 65 years. Exclusion was applied to patients with uncontrolled infections, other autoimmune diseases, pregnancy or lactation. Diagnoses relied on clinical symptoms, serum thyroxine and TRAb, thyroid ultrasound and orbital computed tomography. PBMCs were isolated from 10 ml of fresh peripheral blood by Ficoll-Paque density gradient centrifugation. Trizol reagent was used to extract total RNA, and RNA quality was then checked on an Agilent 2100 Bioanalyzer.

The clonotype originates from a woman aged 18-29 years with Graves' hyperthyroidism. The chain couples TRBV4-3 to TRBJ1-3; no D gene can be assigned with confidence. Sequenced sample: blood. Read as DNA, the sequence is TGCGCCAGCAGCCGGAATGTCATGTCAGACTCTGGAAACACCATATATTTT. It is translated as CASSRNVMSDSGNTIYF.